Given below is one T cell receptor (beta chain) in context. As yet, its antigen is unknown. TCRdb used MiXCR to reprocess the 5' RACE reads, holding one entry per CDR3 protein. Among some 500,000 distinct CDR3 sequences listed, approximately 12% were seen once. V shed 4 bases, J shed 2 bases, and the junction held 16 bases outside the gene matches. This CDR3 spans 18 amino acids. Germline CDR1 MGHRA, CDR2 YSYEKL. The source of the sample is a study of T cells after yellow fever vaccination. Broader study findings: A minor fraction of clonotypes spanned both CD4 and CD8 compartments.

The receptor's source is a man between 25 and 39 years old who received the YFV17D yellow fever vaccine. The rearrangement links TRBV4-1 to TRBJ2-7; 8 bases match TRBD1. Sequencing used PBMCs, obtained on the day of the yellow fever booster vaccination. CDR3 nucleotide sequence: TGCGCCAGCAGCCTAAAGGTAGTCCCAGGGGGCGTCCCCTACGAGCAGTACTTC. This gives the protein CASSLKVVPGGVPYEQYF.